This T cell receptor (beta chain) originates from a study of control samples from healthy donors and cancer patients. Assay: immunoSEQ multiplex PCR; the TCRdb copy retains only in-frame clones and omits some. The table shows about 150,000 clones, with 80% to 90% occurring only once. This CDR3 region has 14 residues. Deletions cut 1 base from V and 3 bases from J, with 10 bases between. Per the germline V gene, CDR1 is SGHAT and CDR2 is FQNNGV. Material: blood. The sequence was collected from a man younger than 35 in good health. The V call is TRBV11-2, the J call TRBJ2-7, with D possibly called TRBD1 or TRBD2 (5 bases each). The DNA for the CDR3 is TGTGCCAGCAGCTTAGGGGGGATCCTCTACGAGCAGTACTTC. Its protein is CASSLGGILYEQYF. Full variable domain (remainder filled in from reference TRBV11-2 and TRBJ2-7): EAGVAQSPRYKIIEKRQSVAFWCNPISGHATLYWYQQILGQGPKLLIQFQNNGVVDDSQLPKDRFSAERLKGVDSTLKIQPAKLEDSAVYLCASSLGGILYEQYFGPGTRLTVT.